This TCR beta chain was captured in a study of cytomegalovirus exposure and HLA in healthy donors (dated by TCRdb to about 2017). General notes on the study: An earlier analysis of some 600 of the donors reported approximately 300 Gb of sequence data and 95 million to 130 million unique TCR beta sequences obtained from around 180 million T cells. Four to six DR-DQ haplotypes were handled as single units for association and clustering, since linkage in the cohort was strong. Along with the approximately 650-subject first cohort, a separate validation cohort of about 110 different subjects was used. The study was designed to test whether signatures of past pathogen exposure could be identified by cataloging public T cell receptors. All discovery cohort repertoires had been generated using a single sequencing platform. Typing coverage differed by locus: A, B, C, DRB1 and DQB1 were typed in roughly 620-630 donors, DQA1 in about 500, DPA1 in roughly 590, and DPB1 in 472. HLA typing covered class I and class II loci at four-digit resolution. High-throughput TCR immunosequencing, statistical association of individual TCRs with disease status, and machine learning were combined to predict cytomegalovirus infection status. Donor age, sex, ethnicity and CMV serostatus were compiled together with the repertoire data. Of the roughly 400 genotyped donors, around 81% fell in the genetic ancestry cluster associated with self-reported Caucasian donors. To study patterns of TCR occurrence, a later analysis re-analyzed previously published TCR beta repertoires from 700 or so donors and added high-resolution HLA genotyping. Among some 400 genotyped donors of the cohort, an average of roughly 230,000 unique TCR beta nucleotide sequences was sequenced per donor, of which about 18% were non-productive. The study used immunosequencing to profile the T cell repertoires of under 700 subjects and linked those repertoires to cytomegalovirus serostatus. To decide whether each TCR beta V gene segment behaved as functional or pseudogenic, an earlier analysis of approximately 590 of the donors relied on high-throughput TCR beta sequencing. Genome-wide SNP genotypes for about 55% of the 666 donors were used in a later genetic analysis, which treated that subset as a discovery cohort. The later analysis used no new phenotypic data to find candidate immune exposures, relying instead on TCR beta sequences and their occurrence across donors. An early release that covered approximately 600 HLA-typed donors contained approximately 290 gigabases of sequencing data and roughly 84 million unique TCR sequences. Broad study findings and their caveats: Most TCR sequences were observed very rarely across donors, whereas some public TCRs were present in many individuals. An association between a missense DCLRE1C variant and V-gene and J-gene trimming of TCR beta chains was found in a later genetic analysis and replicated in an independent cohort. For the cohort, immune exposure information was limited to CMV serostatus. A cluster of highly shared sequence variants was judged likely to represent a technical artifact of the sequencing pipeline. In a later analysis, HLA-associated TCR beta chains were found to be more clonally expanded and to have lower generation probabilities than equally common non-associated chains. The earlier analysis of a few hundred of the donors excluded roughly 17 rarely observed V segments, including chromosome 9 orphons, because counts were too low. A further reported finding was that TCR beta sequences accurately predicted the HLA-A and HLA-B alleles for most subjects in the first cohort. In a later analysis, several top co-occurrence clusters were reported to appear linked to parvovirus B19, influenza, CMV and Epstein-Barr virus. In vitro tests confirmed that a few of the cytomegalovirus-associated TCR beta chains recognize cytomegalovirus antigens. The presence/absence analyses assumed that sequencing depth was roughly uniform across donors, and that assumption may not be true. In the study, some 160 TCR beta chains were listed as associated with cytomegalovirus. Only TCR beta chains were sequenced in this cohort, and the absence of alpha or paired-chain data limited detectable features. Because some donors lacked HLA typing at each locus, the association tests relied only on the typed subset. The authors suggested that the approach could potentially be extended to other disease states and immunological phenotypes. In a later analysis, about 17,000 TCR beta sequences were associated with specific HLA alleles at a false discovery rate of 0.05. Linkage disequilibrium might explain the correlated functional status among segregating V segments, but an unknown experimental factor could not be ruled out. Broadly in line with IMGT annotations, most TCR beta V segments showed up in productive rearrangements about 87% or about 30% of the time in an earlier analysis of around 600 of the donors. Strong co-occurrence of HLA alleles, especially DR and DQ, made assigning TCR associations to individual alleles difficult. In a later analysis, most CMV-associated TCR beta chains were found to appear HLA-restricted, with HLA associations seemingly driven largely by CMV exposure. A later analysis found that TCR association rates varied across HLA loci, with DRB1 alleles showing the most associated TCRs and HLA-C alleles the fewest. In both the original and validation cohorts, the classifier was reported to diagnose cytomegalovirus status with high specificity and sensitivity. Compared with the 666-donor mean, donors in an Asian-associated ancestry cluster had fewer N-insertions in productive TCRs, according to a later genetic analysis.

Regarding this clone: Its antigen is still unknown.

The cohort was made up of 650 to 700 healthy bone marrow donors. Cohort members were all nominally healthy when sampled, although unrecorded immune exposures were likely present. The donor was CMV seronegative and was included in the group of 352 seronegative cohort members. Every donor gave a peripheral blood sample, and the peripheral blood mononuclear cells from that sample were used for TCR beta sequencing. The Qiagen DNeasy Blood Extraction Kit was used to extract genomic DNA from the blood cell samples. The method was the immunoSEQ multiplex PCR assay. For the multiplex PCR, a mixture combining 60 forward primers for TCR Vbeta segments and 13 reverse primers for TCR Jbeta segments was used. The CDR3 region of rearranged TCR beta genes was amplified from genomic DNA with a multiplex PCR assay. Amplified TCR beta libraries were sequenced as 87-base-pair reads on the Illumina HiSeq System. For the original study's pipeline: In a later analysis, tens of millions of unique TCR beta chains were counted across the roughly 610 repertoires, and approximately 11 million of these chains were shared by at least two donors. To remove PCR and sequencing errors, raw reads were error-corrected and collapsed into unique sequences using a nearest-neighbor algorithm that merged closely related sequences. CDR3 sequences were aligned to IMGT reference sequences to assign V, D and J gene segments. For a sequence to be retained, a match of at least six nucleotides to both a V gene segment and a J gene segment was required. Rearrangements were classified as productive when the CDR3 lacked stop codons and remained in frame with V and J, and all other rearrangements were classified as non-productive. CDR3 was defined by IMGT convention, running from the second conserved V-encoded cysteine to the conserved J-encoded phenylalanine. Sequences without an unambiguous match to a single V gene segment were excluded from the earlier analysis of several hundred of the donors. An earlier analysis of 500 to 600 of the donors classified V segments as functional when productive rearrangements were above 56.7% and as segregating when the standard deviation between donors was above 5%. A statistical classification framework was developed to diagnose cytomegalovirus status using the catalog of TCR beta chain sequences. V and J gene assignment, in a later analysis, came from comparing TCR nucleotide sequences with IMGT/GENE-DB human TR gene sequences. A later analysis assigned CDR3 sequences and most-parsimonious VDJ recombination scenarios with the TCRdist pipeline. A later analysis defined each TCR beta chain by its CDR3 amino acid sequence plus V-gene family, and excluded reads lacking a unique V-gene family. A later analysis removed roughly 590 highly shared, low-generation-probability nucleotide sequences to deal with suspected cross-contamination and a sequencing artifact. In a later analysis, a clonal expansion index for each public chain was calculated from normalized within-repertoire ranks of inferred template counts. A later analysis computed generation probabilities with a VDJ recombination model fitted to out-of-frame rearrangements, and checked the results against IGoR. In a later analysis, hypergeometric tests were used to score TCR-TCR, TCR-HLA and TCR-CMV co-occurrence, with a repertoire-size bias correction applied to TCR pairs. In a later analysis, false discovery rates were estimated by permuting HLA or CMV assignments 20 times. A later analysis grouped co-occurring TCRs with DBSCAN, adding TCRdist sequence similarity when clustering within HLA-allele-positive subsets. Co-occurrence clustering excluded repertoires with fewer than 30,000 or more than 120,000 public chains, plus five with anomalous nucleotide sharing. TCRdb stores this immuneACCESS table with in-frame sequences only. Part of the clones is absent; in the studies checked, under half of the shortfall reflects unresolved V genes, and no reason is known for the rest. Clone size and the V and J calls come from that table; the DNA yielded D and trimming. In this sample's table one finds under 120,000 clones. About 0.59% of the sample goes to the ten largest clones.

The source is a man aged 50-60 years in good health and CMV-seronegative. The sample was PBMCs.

DNA sequence: TGTGCCAGCAGTTACCCCTCTAGCGGGGGGGGCCCTCAGTACTTC. Its coded protein is CASSYPSSGGGPQYF. Recombination joined TRBV6-5 with TRBJ2-5, with TRBD2 identical over 12 junction bases. In the germline V gene, CDR1 corresponds to MNHEY and CDR2 to SVGAGI. V and J are trimmed by 2 bases and 11 bases, and the gene matches miss 9 bases of the junction. Including cysteine and phenylalanine, the CDR3 has 15 amino acids. Kept here is only the CDR3 DNA, which spans 45 bases and is read in frame from base 1.